This is a list of T cell receptor beta chains from one sample in a study of blood T cell repertoires in COVID-19. Measured with immunoSEQ multiplex PCR; TCRdb has only the in-frame clones, and not every one. The table shows over 200,000 clones, with over 80% occurring only once. The sequencing sample was made of PBMCs or T cells enriched from blood (not recorded which). The receptors here all came from a woman under 40 who had been exposed to COVID-19. CDR3s include the opening cysteine and the closing phenylalanine or tryptophan. The order of the fields is clone size, V gene, D gene, J gene, CDR3 protein, CDR3 DNA. D genes are given only for firm matches. The size entry is marked missing in some rows and otherwise reads once, few, many or a size class.

size: -
V: TRBV9
D: -
J: TRBJ2-7
CDR3: CASSTEGAADLYEQYF
DNA: TGTGCCAGCAGCACGGAGGGGGCTGCTGATCTCTACGAGCAGTACTTC

size: -
V: TRBV3-1/TRBV3-2
D: -
J: TRBJ2-1
CDR3: CASSQRDSQFF
DNA: TGTGCCAGCAGCCAACGGGACTCTCAGTTCTTC

size: -
V: TRBV5-6
D: TRBD1
J: TRBJ2-7
CDR3: CASSWTGREQYF
DNA: TGTGCCAGCAGCTGGACAGGGCGCGAGCAGTACTTC

size: -
V: TRBV28
D: -
J: TRBJ2-4
CDR3: CASSLNGREIAKNIQYF
DNA: TGTGCCAGCAGTTTGAATGGCAGGGAAATAGCCAAAAACATTCAGTACTTC

size: once
V: TRBV18
D: -
J: TRBJ2-7
CDR3: CASSPTDDFEQYF
DNA: TGTGCCAGCTCGCCGACTGATGATTTCGAGCAGTACTTC

size: -
V: TRBV19
D: TRBD1
J: TRBJ1-1
CDR3: CASSPPTGMNTEAFF
DNA: TGTGCCAGTAGTCCGCCGACAGGGATGAACACTGAAGCTTTCTTT

size: -
V: TRBV2
D: TRBD1
J: TRBJ1-2
CDR3: CASRLQGGIAYGYTF
DNA: TGTGCCAGCAGGCTACAGGGGGGGATTGCCTATGGCTACACCTTC

size: -
V: TRBV25-1
D: -
J: TRBJ2-1
CDR3: CASSARQSYNEQFF
DNA: TGTGCCAGCAGTGCACGACAGTCTTACAATGAGCAGTTCTTC

size: -
V: TRBV7-9
D: -
J: TRBJ1-2
CDR3: CASRIVEGGANYGYTF
DNA: TGTGCCAGCAGGATTGTGGAGGGTGGAGCTAACTATGGCTACACCTTC

size: once
V: TRBV5-6
D: -
J: TRBJ1-5
CDR3: CASSLAASGSNQPQHF
DNA: TGTGCCAGCAGCTTGGCGGCCTCAGGGAGCAATCAGCCCCAGCATTTT

size: -
V: TRBV7-2
D: TRBD2
J: TRBJ2-1
CDR3: CASSPNTLAGVLGEQFF
DNA: TGTGCCAGCAGCCCCAATACTCTAGCGGGAGTATTGGGGGAGCAGTTCTTC

size: -
V: TRBV10-3
D: TRBD1
J: TRBJ1-1
CDR3: CAIRGQGAHVPEAFF
DNA: TGTGCCATCAGGGGACAGGGGGCTCACGTGCCTGAAGCTTTCTTT

size: -
V: TRBV9
D: TRBD1
J: TRBJ2-7
CDR3: CASSVGQTYEQYF
DNA: TGTGCCAGCAGCGTGGGACAGACCTACGAGCAGTACTTC

size: -
V: TRBV29-1
D: TRBD1
J: TRBJ2-2
CDR3: CSVATGGDGELFF
DNA: TGCAGCGTTGCCACAGGGGGTGACGGGGAGCTGTTTTTT

size: -
V: TRBV19
D: TRBD2
J: TRBJ2-1
CDR3: CASSMVSGRLNEQFF
DNA: TGTGCCAGTAGTATGGTTAGCGGGAGGTTAAATGAGCAGTTCTTC

size: -
V: TRBV9
D: TRBD2
J: TRBJ2-7
CDR3: CASSAGASSGRVHEQYF
DNA: TGTGCCAGCAGCGCAGGGGCCTCTAGCGGGAGGGTCCACGAGCAGTACTTC

size: -
V: TRBV29-1
D: -
J: TRBJ2-7
CDR3: CSVEEGLGSYEQYF
DNA: TGCAGCGTTGAGGAGGGTCTGGGCTCCTACGAGCAGTACTTC

size: -
V: TRBV9
D: -
J: TRBJ1-6
CDR3: CASSVGGGNNSPLHF
DNA: TGTGCCAGCAGCGTAGGGGGGGGCAATAATTCACCCCTCCACTTT

size: -
V: TRBV12-5
D: TRBD1
J: TRBJ1-1
CDR3: CASGLGQGGMNTEAFF
DNA: TGTGCTAGTGGTTTGGGACAGGGGGGAATGAACACTGAAGCTTTCTTT

size: few
V: TRBV6-5
D: TRBD2
J: TRBJ2-5
CDR3: CASRASGQQTQYF
DNA: TGTGCCAGCAGGGCTAGCGGGCAACAGACCCAGTACTTC

size: few
V: TRBV5-1
D: -
J: TRBJ1-1
CDR3: CASSLTGMNTEAFF
DNA: TGCGCCAGCAGCTTGACAGGAATGAACACTGAAGCTTTCTTT

size: once
V: TRBV7-9
D: TRBD1
J: TRBJ2-5
CDR3: CASSLAARGLGETQYF
DNA: TGTGCCAGCAGCTTAGCGGCCAGGGGGCTAGGGGAGACCCAGTACTTC

size: few
V: TRBV6-5
D: -
J: TRBJ1-1
CDR3: CASSITSGNTEAFF
DNA: TGTGCCAGCAGTATAACTTCCGGGAACACTGAAGCTTTCTTT

size: -
V: TRBV18
D: -
J: TRBJ2-1
CDR3: CASSRDFSYNEQFF
DNA: TGTGCCAGCTCACGGGACTTCTCCTACAATGAGCAGTTCTTC

size: few
V: TRBV21-1
D: -
J: TRBJ1-3
CDR3: CATLGPGDPSGNTIYF
DNA: TGTGCCACGCTGGGACCGGGGGATCCCTCTGGAAACACCATATATTTT

size: -
V: TRBV4-1
D: TRBD1
J: TRBJ1-3
CDR3: CASSQDAGQGAGNSGNTIYF
DNA: TGCGCCAGCAGCCAAGATGCGGGACAGGGGGCAGGTAACTCTGGAAACACCATATATTTT

size: -
V: TRBV7-9
D: -
J: TRBJ2-2
CDR3: CASSPLRKYTGELFF
DNA: TGTGCCAGCAGCCCCCTGAGAAAATACACCGGGGAGCTGTTTTTT